A selection of T cell receptor beta chains follows, all from one sample in a study of neurological immune-mediated disorders. TCRdb passed the 5' RACE reads through MiXCR, listing each CDR3 protein once. Of about 74,000 distinct CDR3 sequences in the sample, 4% to 6% were seen once. Sequences were obtained from PBMCs. These receptors originate from a man aged 18 to 35 with multiple sclerosis. The CDR3 runs from the conserved cysteine through the conserved F or W. The D gene is left open where the match is weak. Only part of the rows carry a size: once, few, many, or a class if the clone is expanded.

TRBV3-1,many,-,TRBJ2-2,TGTGCCAGCAGCCCCGCAGGGGCACACATCCCCGGGGAGCTGTTTTTT,CASSPAGAHIPGELFF
TRBV30,-,-,TRBJ1-5,TGTGCCTGGAGTGAGGGGAGGGGCGGCAATCAGCCCCAGCATTTT,CAWSEGRGGNQPQHF
TRBV9,many,-,TRBJ2-1,TGTGTCAGCAGCTTAGCGGAGGGGGGGCTGAATGAGCAGTTCTTC,CVSSLAEGGLNEQFF
TRBV5-1,many,TRBD1,TRBJ2-1,TGCGCCAGCAGCTTCGTGACAGGGGTCGGGGACTACAATGAGCAGTTCTTC,CASSFVTGVGDYNEQFF
TRBV24-1,many,TRBD1,TRBJ2-2,TGTGCCACCAGTGAGGCGCCGGGACAGGGCATCCCCGGGGAGCTGTTTTTT,CATSEAPGQGIPGELFF
TRBV28,many,-,TRBJ1-2,TGTGCCAGCAGCCGGGGACACCCGGGCCCGGGCTACACCTTC,CASSRGHPGPGYTF
TRBV7-2,many,-,TRBJ1-5,TGTGCCAGCAGCCCCCCCGGCAATCAGCCCCAGCATTTT,CASSPPGNQPQHF
TRBV5-1,many,-,TRBJ1-2,TGCGCCAGCAGCTTGGGTCAGGACGATGGCTACACCTTC,CASSLGQDDGYTF
TRBV7-2,few,-,TRBJ1-5,TGTGCCAGCAGCTTGGGGCGCCGGGTGGGGCCCCAGAATTTT,CASSLGRRVGPQNF
TRBV9,many,TRBD1,TRBJ1-1,TGTGCCAGCAGCCCGCTCAGGGGGCATGGCACTGAAGCTTTCTTT,CASSPLRGHGTEAFF
TRBV5-1,many,-,TRBJ1-1,TGCGCCAGCAGCTCGACAGGTGAGAACACTGAAGCTTTCTTT,CASSSTGENTEAFF
TRBV10-3,many,-,TRBJ1-1,TGTGCCATCAGTGAGTCTCAAACCTTGAACACTGAAGCTTTCTTT,CAISESQTLNTEAFF
TRBV9,many,-,TRBJ1-6,TGTGCCAGCAGTCCACCGGGGGGGTCGGATAATTCACCCCTCAACTTT,CASSPPGGSDNSPLNF
TRBV20-1,many,-,TRBJ1-5,TGCAGTGCTAGAGATACTTGGGGCAGGGTTAATCAGCCCCAGCATTTT,CSARDTWGRVNQPQHF
TRBV20-1,-,-,TRBJ2-3,TGCAGTGCTAGAGCATTGCTAGCGTATAGCACAGATACGCAGTATTTT,CSARALLAYSTDTQYF
TRBV4-2,few,-,TRBJ2-2,TGTGCCAGCAGCCAAGATTTGCCCGGGGAGCTGTTTTTT,CASSQDLPGELFF
TRBV7-2,few,TRBD2,TRBJ2-3,TGTGCCAGCAGCTTAGGCAGCGGGAGGGCCCCAGATACGCAGTATTTT,CASSLGSGRAPDTQYF
TRBV25-1,many,TRBD2,TRBJ2-1,TGTGCCAGCAGTGACTCCGGGACTACCAATGAGCAGTTCTTC,CASSDSGTTNEQFF
TRBV5-1,many,TRBD1,TRBJ2-6,TGCGCCAGCAGCTTGACGGGACAGGGCTCTGGGGCCAACGTCCTGACTTTC,CASSLTGQGSGANVLTF
TRBV4-2,many,TRBD2,TRBJ2-1,TGTGCCAGCAGCCCCGGGAGGGGCGAGGATATTGAGCAGTTCTTC,CASSPGRGEDIEQFF
TRBV7-9,many,-,TRBJ2-1,TGTGCCAGCAGCTCGACTGGCAATGAGCAGTTCTTC,CASSSTGNEQFF
TRBV7-7,-,-,TRBJ2-3,TGTGCCAGCAGCTTTTTCAGGGGAGATACGCAGTATTTT,CASSFFRGDTQYF
TRBV12-3/TRBV12-4,many,TRBD1,TRBJ2-7,TGTGCCAGCAGGTTGGGACAGGGTTCCTACGAGCAGTACTTC,CASRLGQGSYEQYF
TRBV5-1,many,-,TRBJ1-2,TGCGCCAGCACCGACGGAGGAGGGGGACACTATGGCTACACCTTC,CASTDGGGGHYGYTF
TRBV6-1,few,TRBD2,TRBJ2-4,TGTGCCAGCAGTGAAGGCGGAGCGGGGGGTGTCAAAAACATTCAGTACTTC,CASSEGGAGGVKNIQYF
TRBV24-1,many,-,TRBJ1-4,TGTGCCACCAGTGATTACGCAACTAATGAAAAACTGTTTTTT,CATSDYATNEKLFF
TRBV3-1,many,-,TRBJ2-4,TGTGCCAGCAGCCTGGGACTAGCCAAAAACATTCAGTACTTC,CASSLGLAKNIQYF
TRBV6-6,many,-,TRBJ2-3,TGTGCCAGCAGTTACTGGGACTCTAGCACAGATACGCAGTATTTT,CASSYWDSSTDTQYF
TRBV5-6,few,-,TRBJ2-3,TGTGCCAGCAGCTTGAACTCGGAGGGAGATACGCAGTATTTT,CASSLNSEGDTQYF
TRBV11-2,many,-,TRBJ2-1,TGTGCCAGCGGAGGGATGGAACAGTTCTTC,CASGGMEQFF
TRBV7-2,many,TRBD2,TRBJ2-3,TGTGCCAGCAGCTTATCAGGGAGGGGCACAGATACGCAGTATTTT,CASSLSGRGTDTQYF
TRBV6-1,many,-,TRBJ2-1,TGTGCCAGCAGCCAATATAAGAGCAATGAGCAGTTCTTC,CASSQYKSNEQFF
TRBV24-1,many,-,TRBJ1-5,TGTGCCACCAGTGAAGGGTTAGAACAGCCCCAGCATTTT,CATSEGLEQPQHF
TRBV5-1,many,TRBD1,TRBJ1-1,TGCGCCAGCAGCCCCGGGACAGGGGGCGCGGGCACTGAAGCTTTCTTT,CASSPGTGGAGTEAFF
TRBV6-5,many,TRBD1,TRBJ1-1,TGTGCCAGCAGTCCCCTTTGGACAGGGAACGCTTTCTTT,CASSPLWTGNAFF
TRBV10-1,many,TRBD2,TRBJ2-7,TGCGCCAGCAGTGAGGTAGCGGGGGGGCCGGAGAACGAGCAGTACTTC,CASSEVAGGPENEQYF
TRBV7-2,many,TRBD2,TRBJ2-1,TGTGCCAGCAGCTCTCCCGGGACTAGCGGGAGGGAACCCTACAATGAGCAGTTCTTC,CASSSPGTSGREPYNEQFF
TRBV5-1,many,TRBD1,TRBJ2-2,TGCGCCAGCAGCTTGACTACAGGGGGTTCAAGGGAGCTGTTTTTT,CASSLTTGGSRELFF
TRBV7-3,many,TRBD2,TRBJ2-5,TGTGCCAGCAGCTTAAGGCCGGCTAGCGGGAGTTGGGGAGAGACCCAGTACTTC,CASSLRPASGSWGETQYF
TRBV20-1,many,-,TRBJ2-1,TGCAGTGCTAACAATCCCGGGGGAGGCAAGCACAATGAGCAGTTCTTC,CSANNPGGGKHNEQFF
TRBV15,many,TRBD1,TRBJ2-7,TGTGCCACCAGCAGGGACAGGGGATACGAGCAGTACTTC,CATSRDRGYEQYF
TRBV6-1,many,-,TRBJ1-1,TGTGCCAGCAGTGAAACAGGGAAGGCTTTCTTT,CASSETGKAFF
TRBV28,many,-,TRBJ2-2,TGTGCCACCCTAGGGCAGTCCGGCCAGGGGGAGCTGTTTTTT,CATLGQSGQGELFF
TRBV5-1,many,-,TRBJ2-1,TGCGCCAGCAGCTTGGATGGACTTGTCGGCACCAATGAGCAGTTCTTC,CASSLDGLVGTNEQFF
TRBV27,many,-,TRBJ1-4,TGTGCCAGCAGTGGGCCCAGACAGGAAAAACTGTTTTTT,CASSGPRQEKLFF
TRBV20-1,many,-,TRBJ2-1,TGCAGTGCCGGGGGCGAGCAGTTCTTC,CSAGGEQFF
TRBV27,many,TRBD2,TRBJ2-7,TGTGCCAGCAGTTTAGTGGGGACTAGCTCTGGCTACGAGCAGTACTTC,CASSLVGTSSGYEQYF
TRBV20-1,many,TRBD2,TRBJ2-7,TGCAGTGCGCCGGGACTAGCAAATTACGAGCAGTACTTC,CSAPGLANYEQYF